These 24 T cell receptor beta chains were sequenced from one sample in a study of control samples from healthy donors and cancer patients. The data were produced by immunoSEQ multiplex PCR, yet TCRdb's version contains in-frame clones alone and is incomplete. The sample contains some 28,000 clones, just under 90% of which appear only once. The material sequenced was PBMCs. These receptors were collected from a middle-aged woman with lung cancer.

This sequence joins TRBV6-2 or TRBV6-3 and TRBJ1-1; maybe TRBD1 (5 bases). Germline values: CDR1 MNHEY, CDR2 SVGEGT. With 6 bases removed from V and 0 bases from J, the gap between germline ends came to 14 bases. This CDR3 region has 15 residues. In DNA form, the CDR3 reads TGTGCCAGCAGCCTATCCGGGACGGTGAACACTGAAGCTTTCTTT. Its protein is CASSLSGTVNTEAFF.

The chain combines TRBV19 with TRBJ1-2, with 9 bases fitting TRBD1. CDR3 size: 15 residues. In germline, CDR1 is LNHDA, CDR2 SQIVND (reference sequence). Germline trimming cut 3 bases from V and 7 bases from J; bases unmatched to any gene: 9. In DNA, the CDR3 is TGTGCCAGTAGTATGGGACAGGGAGGTCGCCTTGGCTACACCTTC. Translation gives CASSMGQGGRLGYTF. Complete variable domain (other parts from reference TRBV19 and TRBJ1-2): DGGITQSPKYLFRKEGQNVTLSCEQNLNHDAMYWYRQDPGQGLRLIYYSQIVNDFQKGDIAEGYSVSREKKESFPLTVTSAQKNPTAFYLCASSMGQGGRLGYTFGSGTRLTVV.

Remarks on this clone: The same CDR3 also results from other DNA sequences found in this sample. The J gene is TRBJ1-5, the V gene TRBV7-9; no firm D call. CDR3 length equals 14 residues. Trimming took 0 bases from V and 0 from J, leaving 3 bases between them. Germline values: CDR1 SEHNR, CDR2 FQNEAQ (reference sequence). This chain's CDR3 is CASSLAGSNQPQHF. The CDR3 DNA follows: TGTGCCAGCAGCTTAGCGGGTAGCAATCAGCCCCAGCATTTT.

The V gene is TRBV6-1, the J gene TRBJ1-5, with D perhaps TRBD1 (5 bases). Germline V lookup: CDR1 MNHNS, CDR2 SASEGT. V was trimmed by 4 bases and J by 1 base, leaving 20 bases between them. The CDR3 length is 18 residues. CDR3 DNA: TGTGCCAGCAGTGGTACCCGTGGCGGGGCGGCGAGCAATCAGCCCCAGCATTTT. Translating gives CASSGTRGGAASNQPQHF.

The CDR3 DNA follows: TGTGCCACCAGCCGCCCCTGGGCAGCGGGGGACCACAATGAGCAGTTCTTC. This translates into CATSRPWAAGDHNEQFF. V is TRBV15 and J is TRBJ2-1; 8 positions agree with TRBD2. Germline V gene data show CDR1 as LNHNV and CDR2 as YYDKDF (reference sequence). Trimming at V came to 5 bases and at J to 5 bases, leaving 14 bases not matched to a gene. There are 17 residues in the CDR3.

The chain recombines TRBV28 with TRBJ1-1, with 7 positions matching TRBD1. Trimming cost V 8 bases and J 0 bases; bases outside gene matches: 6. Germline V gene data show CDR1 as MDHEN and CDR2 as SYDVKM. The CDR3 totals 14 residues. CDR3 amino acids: CASGPGQLNTEAFF. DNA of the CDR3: TGTGCCAGCGGGCCGGGACAGCTGAACACTGAAGCTTTCTTT.

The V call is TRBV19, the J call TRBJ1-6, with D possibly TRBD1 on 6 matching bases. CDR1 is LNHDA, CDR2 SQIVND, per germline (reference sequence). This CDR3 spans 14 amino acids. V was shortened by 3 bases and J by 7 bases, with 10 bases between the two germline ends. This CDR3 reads CASSMGTLNSPLHF. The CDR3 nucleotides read TGTGCCAGTAGTATGGGGACATTGAATTCACCCCTCCACTTT.

The CDR3 loop reads CASSPPRVGNQPQHF. In DNA form, the CDR3 reads TGTGCCAGCAGTCCCCCCCGGGTTGGCAATCAGCCCCAGCATTTT. The rearrangement joins TRBV2 to TRBJ1-5, with D hard to call. Germline lookup yields CDR1 SNHLY and CDR2 FYNNEI. V lost 5 bases and J 2 bases, leaving 13 bases between the germline ends. The CDR3 is 15 residues long.

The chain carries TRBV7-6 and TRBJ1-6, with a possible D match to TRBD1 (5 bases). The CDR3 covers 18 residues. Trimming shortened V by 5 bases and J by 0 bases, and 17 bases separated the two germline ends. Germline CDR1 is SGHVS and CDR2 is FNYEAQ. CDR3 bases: TGTGCCAGCAGCCTCAGGGAAAGCAAGAGCTCCTATAATTCACCCCTCCACTTT. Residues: CASSLRESKSSYNSPLHF. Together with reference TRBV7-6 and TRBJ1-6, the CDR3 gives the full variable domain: GAGVSQSPRYKVTKRGQDVALRCDPISGHVSLYWYRQALGQGPEFLTYFNYEAQQDKSGLPNDRFSAERPEGSISTLTIQRTEQRDSAMYRCASSLRESKSSYNSPLHFGNGTRLTVT.

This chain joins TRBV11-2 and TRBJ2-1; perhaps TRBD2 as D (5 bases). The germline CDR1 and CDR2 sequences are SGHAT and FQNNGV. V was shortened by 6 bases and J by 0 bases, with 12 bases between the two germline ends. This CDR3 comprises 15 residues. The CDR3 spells CASRRAASSYNEQFF. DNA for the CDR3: TGTGCCAGCAGAAGAGCGGCGAGCTCCTACAATGAGCAGTTCTTC.

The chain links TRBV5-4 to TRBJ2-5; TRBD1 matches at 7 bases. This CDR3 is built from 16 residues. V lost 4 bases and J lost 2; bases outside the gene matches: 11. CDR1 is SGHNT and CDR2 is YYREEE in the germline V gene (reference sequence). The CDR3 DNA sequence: TGTGCCAGCAGCAGTAGGACAGGCCTCCGACAAGAGACCCAGTACTTC. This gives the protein CASSSRTGLRQETQYF.

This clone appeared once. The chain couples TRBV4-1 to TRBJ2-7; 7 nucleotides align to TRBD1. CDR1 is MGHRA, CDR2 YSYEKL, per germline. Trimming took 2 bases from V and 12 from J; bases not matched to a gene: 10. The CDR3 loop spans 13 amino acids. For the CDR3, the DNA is TGCGCCAGCAGCCAACCGGGACAGCCGATCTCGTACTTC. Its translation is CASSQPGQPISYF.

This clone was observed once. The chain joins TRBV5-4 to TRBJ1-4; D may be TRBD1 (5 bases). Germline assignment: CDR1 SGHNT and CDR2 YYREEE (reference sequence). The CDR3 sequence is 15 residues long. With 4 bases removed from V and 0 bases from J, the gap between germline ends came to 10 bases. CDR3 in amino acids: CASSVGHATNEKLFF. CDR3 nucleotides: TGTGCCAGCAGCGTAGGACACGCAACTAATGAAAAACTGTTTTTT.

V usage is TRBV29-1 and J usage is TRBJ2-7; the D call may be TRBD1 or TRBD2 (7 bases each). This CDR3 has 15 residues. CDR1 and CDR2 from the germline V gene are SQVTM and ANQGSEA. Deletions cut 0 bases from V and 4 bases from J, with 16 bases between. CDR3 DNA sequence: TGCAGCGTTGAAGATAGCGGCAGGGGGGGATACGAGCAGTACTTC. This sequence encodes CSVEDSGRGGYEQYF.

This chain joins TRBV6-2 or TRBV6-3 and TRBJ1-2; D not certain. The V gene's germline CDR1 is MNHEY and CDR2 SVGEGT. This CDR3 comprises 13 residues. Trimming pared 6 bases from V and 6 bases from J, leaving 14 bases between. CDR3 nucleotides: TGTGCCAGCAGCCCGAAGGAGGCCCATGGCTACACCTTC. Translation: CASSPKEAHGYTF.

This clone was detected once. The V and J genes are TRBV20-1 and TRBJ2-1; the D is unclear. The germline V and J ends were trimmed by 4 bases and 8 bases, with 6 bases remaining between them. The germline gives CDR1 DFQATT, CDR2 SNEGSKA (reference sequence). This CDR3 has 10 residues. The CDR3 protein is CSATRDEQFF. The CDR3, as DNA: TGCAGTGCTACCCGGGATGAGCAGTTCTTC.

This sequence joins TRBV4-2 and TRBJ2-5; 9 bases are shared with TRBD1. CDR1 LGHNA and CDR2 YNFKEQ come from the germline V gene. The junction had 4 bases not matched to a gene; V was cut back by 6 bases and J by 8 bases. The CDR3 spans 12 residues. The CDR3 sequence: CASRRDRDTQYF. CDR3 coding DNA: TGTGCCAGCAGACGGGACAGGGACACCCAGTACTTC.

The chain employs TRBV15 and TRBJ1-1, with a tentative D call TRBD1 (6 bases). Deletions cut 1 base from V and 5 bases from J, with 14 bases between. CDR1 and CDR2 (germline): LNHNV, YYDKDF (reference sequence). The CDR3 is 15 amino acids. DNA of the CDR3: TGTGCCACCAGCAGAGGAGGGGGGGCTAGGACTGAAGCTTTCTTT. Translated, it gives CATSRGGGARTEAFF.

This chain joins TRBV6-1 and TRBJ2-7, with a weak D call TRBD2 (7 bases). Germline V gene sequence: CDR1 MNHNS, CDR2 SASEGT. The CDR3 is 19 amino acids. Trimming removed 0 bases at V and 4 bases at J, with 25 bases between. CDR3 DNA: TGTGCCAGCAGTGAAGCGCGTCAGGGGTGGAGGAGCGGGATGTACGAGCAGTACTTC. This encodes CASSEARQGWRSGMYEQYF.

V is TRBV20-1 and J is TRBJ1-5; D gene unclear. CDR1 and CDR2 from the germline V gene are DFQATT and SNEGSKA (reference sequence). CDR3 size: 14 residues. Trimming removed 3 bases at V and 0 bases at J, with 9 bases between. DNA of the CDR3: TGCAGTGCTAGTCTGGGGTATAGCAATCAGCCCCAGCATTTT. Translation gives CSASLGYSNQPQHF.

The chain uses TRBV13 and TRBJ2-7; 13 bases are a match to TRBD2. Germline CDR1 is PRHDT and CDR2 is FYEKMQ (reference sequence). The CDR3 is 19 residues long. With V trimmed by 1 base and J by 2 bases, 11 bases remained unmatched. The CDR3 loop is CASSLDRADTSGGAYEQYF. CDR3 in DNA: TGTGCCAGCAGCTTAGATCGGGCCGACACTAGCGGGGGGGCCTACGAGCAGTACTTC.

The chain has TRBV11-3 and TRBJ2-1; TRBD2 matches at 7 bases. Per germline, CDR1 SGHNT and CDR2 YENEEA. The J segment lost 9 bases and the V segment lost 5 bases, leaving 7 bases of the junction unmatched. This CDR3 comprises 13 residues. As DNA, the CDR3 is TGTGCCAGCAGCCCGCTAGCGGCTGGTGAGCAGTTCTTC. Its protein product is CASSPLAAGEQFF.

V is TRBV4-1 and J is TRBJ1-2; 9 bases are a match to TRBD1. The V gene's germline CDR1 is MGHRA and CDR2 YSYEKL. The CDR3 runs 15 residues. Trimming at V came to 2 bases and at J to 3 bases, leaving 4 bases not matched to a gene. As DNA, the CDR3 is TGCGCCAGCAGCCAACTACAGGGGGCGTACTATGGCTACACCTTC. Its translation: CASSQLQGAYYGYTF.

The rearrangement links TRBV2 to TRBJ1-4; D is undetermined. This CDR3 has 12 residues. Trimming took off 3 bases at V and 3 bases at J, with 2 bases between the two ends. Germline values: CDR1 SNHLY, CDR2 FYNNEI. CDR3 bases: TGTGCCAGCAGTGATCCTAATGAAAAACTGTTTTTT. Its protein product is CASSDPNEKLFF.